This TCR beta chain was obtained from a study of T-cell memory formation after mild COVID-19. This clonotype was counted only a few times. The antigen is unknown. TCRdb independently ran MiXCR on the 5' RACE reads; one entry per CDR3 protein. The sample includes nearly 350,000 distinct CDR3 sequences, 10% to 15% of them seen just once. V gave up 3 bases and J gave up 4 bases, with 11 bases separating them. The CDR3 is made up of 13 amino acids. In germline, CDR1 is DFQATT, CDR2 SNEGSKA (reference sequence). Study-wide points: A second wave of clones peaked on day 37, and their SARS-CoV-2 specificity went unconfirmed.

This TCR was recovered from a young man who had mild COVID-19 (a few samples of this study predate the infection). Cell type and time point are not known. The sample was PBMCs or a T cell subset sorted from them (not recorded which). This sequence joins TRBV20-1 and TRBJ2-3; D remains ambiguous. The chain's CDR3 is CSASIGTSDTQYF. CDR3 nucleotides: TGCAGTGCTAGTATTGGAACTTCAGATACGCAGTATTTT.